This TCR beta chain was obtained from a study of OX40 agonist ivuxolimab in advanced cancers. Study background: The study gave patients intravenous ivuxolimab at 0.01 to 10 mg/kg every 2 weeks. Earlier anti-PD-1, anti-PD-L1 or anti-CTLA-4 therapy was permitted; over 35% had received some. Partial responses occurred in Three dose-escalation patients, one with hepatocellular carcinoma and two with cutaneous melanoma. Whole-study findings and limits: Patients with a partial response at 0.1-3.0 mg/kg had among the lowest clonal expansion.

For this clone: Its target is unknown.

J gave up 5 bases and V 6 bases, and 11 bases lay outside the gene matches. CDR3 length equals 15 residues. Germline V lookup: CDR1 SGHTS, CDR2 YDEGEE. Assay: immunoSEQ multiplex PCR; the TCRdb copy retains only in-frame clones and omits some. This sample has 65,000 to 90,000 clones; about nine tenths occur once, and the top ten carry less than 0.9%. The chain recombines TRBV5-8 with TRBJ2-7; 10 nucleotides align to TRBD1. This receptor was identified in an adult with an advanced solid tumor such as melanoma, head and neck, liver or kidney cancer. Sequenced here: CD4+ or CD8+ T cells sorted from blood, sampled in a trial of the OX40 agonist ivuxolimab. The CDR3 sequence is CASKLLTGGRNEQYF. In nucleotides, the CDR3 is TGTGCCAGCAAACTTTTGACAGGGGGCAGAAACGAGCAGTACTTC.